This T cell receptor (beta chain) was sequenced during a study of blood T cell repertoires in COVID-19. Per the germline V gene, CDR1 is WNHNN and CDR2 is SYGVQD (reference sequence). This CDR3 is 16 amino acids long. V lost 6 bases and J lost 2; bases outside the gene matches: 8. Clones were read by immunoSEQ multiplex PCR, and TCRdb kept only the in-frame ones, dropping some. The sample consists of tens of thousands of clones, about 88% of them appearing once. Sequencing was performed on peripheral blood. The chain recombines TRBV10-1 with TRBJ2-3; 10 nucleotides align to TRBD2. The clonotype was recovered from a human donor in a cohort sampled during active COVID-19. Here the CDR3 reads CASSDLAGATTDTQYF. CDR3 DNA sequence: TGCGCCAGCAGCGATCTAGCGGGGGCGACCACAGATACGCAGTATTTT.